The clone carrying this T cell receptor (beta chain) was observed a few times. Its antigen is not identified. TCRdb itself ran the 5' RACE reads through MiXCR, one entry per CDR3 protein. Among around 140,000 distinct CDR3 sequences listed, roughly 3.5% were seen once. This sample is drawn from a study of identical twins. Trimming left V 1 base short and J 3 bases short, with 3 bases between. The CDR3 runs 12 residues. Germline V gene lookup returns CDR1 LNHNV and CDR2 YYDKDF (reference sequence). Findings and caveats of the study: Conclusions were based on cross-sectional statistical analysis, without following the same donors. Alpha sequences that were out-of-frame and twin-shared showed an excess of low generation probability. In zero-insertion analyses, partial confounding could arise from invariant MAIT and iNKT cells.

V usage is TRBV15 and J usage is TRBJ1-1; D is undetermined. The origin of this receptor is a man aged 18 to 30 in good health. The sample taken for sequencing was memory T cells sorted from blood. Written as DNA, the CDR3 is TGTGCCACCAGCAGAGTAGACACTGAAGCTTTCTTT. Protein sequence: CATSRVDTEAFF.